Below, one TCR beta chain is given with its context. This entry belongs to a study of blood T cell repertoires in COVID-19. Repertoires were generated with immunoSEQ multiplex PCR, while TCRdb's copy carries only in-frame clones and drops some. The sample carries around 270,000 clones, around 81% recorded once. In germline, CDR1 is KGHDR, CDR2 SFDVKD. This CDR3 region has 18 residues. Trimming pared 0 bases from V and 0 bases from J, leaving 17 bases between. Those enrolled in Seattle joined during active infection and were followed longitudinally afterward. The sequenced sample consisted of peripheral blood. The sequence was collected from a person aged 65-85 years with COVID-19, enrolled during active disease. The gene calls are TRBV24-1 and TRBJ2-7, with a tentative D call TRBD1 (8 bases). CDR3 coding DNA: TGTGCCACCAGTGATTTGAGGGGGGGGGACAGGTCCTCCTACGAGCAGTACTTC. Translated: CATSDLRGGDRSSYEQYF.